The TCR beta chain described here comes from a study of T-cell reconstitution after alpha-beta-depleted transplantation in children. This CDR3 is built from 13 residues. With 7 bases removed from V and 2 bases from J, the gap between germline ends came to 13 bases. In germline, CDR1 is DFQATT, CDR2 SNEGSKA (reference sequence). This clonotype came up a few times. Preparation of the TCRbeta library involved a method that used unique molecular identifiers. TCRdb re-analysed the PCR reads in MiXCR, keeping a single row per CDR3 protein. The data show roughly 590,000 distinct CDR3 sequences, around 17% seen once.

The gene calls are TRBV20-1 and TRBJ2-3; the D gene is possibly TRBD1 (5 bases). The origin of this receptor is a human donor who donated a stem cell graft to a child with acute myeloid leukemia. This sample comprised PBMCs from the stem cell graft donor, obtained from the stem cell graft. The CDR3: CSVPTETTDTQYF. In DNA, the CDR3 is TGCAGTGTTCCGACAGAGACCACAGATACGCAGTATTTT.